The 27 T cell receptor beta chains reported below all come from one sample, sequenced in a study of shared clonotypes between healthy human individuals. Positively selected for CCR7, the CD45RO-negative cells used as naive CD8 cells excluded terminally differentiated effector memory CD45RA+ cells. This table comes from immunoSEQ multiplex PCR, and its TCRdb copy is limited to in-frame clones, with some not included. The profile covers roughly 570,000 clones, with nearly 98% appearing a single time and 0.3% taken by the ten largest. The sequencing input was naive CD8+ T cells sorted from blood. These receptors originate from a man aged 25-45 years in good health.

The rearrangement joins TRBV28 to TRBJ1-1; 8 bases map to TRBD1. The CDR3 totals 14 residues. Losses at the gene ends were 2 bases for V and 4 bases for J; bases not matched to a gene: 3. From germline, CDR1 is MDHEN and CDR2 SYDVKM. The CDR3: CASSLQGARTEAFF. In DNA form, the CDR3 reads TGTGCCAGCAGTTTACAGGGGGCCCGCACTGAAGCTTTCTTT.

This sequence joins TRBV27 and TRBJ2-3, with D unclear. With 3 bases removed from V and 2 bases from J, the gap between germline ends came to 9 bases. Germline V gene lookup returns CDR1 MNHEY and CDR2 SMNVEV (reference sequence). This CDR3 has 14 residues. The chain's CDR3 is CASSLAAPTDTQYF. DNA for the CDR3: TGTGCCAGCAGTTTGGCAGCACCCACAGATACGCAGTATTTT.

The chain joins TRBV4-1 to TRBJ2-7, with a possible D match to TRBD2 (5 bases). This CDR3 is built from 13 residues. Per germline, CDR1 MGHRA and CDR2 YSYEKL. Trimming removed 4 bases from V and 0 bases from J, with 7 bases in between. CDR3 bases: TGCGCCAGCAGCCCCGAGGGCTCCTACGAGCAGTACTTC. Translated: CASSPEGSYEQYF.

This clone is a singleton in its sample. The sample contains more than one DNA sequence encoding this CDR3. The CDR3 region has the DNA TGTGCCAGCAGTTCGACAGGGACGAACTACGAGCAGTACTTC. This translates into CASSSTGTNYEQYF. The V call is TRBV27, the J call TRBJ2-7, with TRBD1 identical over 7 bases. The CDR3 sequence is 14 residues long. V shed 4 bases and J 3 bases; nucleotides not matched to a gene: 6. The germline gives CDR1 MNHEY, CDR2 SMNVEV (reference sequence).

The rearrangement links TRBV4-1 to TRBJ2-2, with TRBD1 matching 9 bases. Germline CDR1 and CDR2: MGHRA and YSYEKL. The CDR3 length is 17 residues. V lost 3 bases and J lost 1; bases outside the gene matches: 6. The CDR3 region is CASSQLPGQGNTGELFF. In DNA form, the CDR3 reads TGCGCCAGCAGCCAGTTGCCGGGACAGGGGAACACCGGGGAGCTGTTTTTT.

The genes are TRBV7-9 and TRBJ2-7, with 7 bases identical to TRBD1. CDR3 size: 14 residues. V shed 7 bases and J 3 bases; nucleotides not matched to a gene: 9. Germline assignment: CDR1 SEHNR and CDR2 FQNEAQ (reference sequence). The CDR3 spells CASTYGQVGYEQYF. CDR3 nucleotides: TGTGCCAGCACCTATGGACAGGTCGGCTACGAGCAGTACTTC.

The chain combines TRBV5-1 with TRBJ2-7, with D perhaps TRBD1 (6 bases). The germline V gene encodes CDR1 SGHRS and CDR2 YFSETQ. CDR3 size: 16 residues. V lost 0 bases and J lost 3, with 16 bases in between. In DNA form, the CDR3 reads TGCGCCAGCAGCTTGGCCAGAGGAAGCAGGGGCTACGAGCAGTACTTC. Its translation: CASSLARGSRGYEQYF.

The J gene is TRBJ2-3, the V gene TRBV9; no firm D call. The CDR3 runs to 14 residues. With 3 bases removed from V and 2 bases from J, the gap between germline ends came to 10 bases. Germline V gene data show CDR1 as SGDLS and CDR2 as YYNGEE. The CDR3 spells CASSASRSTDTQYF. CDR3 nucleotide sequence: TGTGCCAGCAGCGCCAGTAGATCCACAGATACGCAGTATTTT.

V is TRBV2 and J is TRBJ2-3; D is possibly TRBD1 or TRBD2 (5 bases each). Germline assignment: CDR1 SNHLY and CDR2 FYNNEI. Trimming left V 7 bases short and J 3 bases short, with 8 bases between. The CDR3 has 12 residues. The CDR3 sequence: CASTEGTDTQYF. CDR3 coding DNA: TGTGCCAGCACCGAGGGGACAGATACGCAGTATTTT.

The chain employs TRBV2 and TRBJ1-4; weak D call: TRBD1 (5 bases). V lost 8 bases and J lost 4, with 14 bases in between. The length of the CDR3 is 14 residues. Germline CDR1 reads SNHLY; CDR2 reads FYNNEI. The DNA of the CDR3 is TGTGCCAGCCAGGGCCGGCAGGTTAATGAAAAACTGTTTTTT. This encodes CASQGRQVNEKLFF. The entire variable domain, with the rest obtained from reference TRBV2 and TRBJ1-4, is as follows: EPEVTQTPSHQVTQMGQEVILRCVPISNHLYFYWYRQILGQKVEFLVSFYNNEISEKSEIFDDQFSVERPDGSNFTLKIRSTKLEDSAMYFCASQGRQVNEKLFFGSGTQLSVL.

The chain employs TRBV18 and TRBJ1-5, with D uncertain. Per germline, CDR1 KGHSH and CDR2 LQKENI. The CDR3 sequence is 12 residues long. Trimming shortened V by 6 bases and J by 4 bases, and 7 bases separated the two germline ends. The CDR3 region is CASSLGNQPQHF. In nucleotides, the CDR3 is TGTGCCAGCTCCTTGGGGAATCAGCCCCAGCATTTT.

With regard to this clone: The same CDR3 can be traced to other DNA sequences in this sample. The J gene is TRBJ1-5, the V gene TRBV7-9; no definite D call. V was shortened by 0 bases and J by 4 bases, with 1 base between the two germline ends. This CDR3 comprises 12 residues. The germline V gene encodes CDR1 SEHNR and CDR2 FQNEAQ (reference sequence). The CDR3 DNA reads as TGTGCCAGCAGCTTAGCAAATCAGCCCCAGCATTTT. It codes for CASSLANQPQHF.

J is TRBJ1-5 and V is TRBV27; TRBD1 matches at 7 bases. After removal of 2 bases from V and 7 bases from J, the junction contained 5 bases not matched to a gene. The germline V gene encodes CDR1 MNHEY and CDR2 SMNVEV (reference sequence). CDR3 size: 14 residues. CDR3 nucleotide sequence: TGTGCCAGCAGTTTAATCCAGGGGGGACAGCCCCAGCATTTT. It encodes CASSLIQGGQPQHF.

The chain uses TRBV9 and TRBJ2-7; 7 bases fit TRBD1. This CDR3 contains 15 residues. V trimming: 4 bases; J trimming: 1 base; junction bases outside the gene matches: 8. Germline assignment: CDR1 SGDLS and CDR2 YYNGEE. For the CDR3, the DNA is TGTGCCAGCAGCAAAACCGGGACAGCGTCCTACGAGCAGTACTTC. As protein: CASSKTGTASYEQYF.

This chain links TRBV7-6 with TRBJ2-7; unclear D gene. CDR3 length: 14 amino acids. Trimming pared 5 bases from V and 0 bases from J, leaving 11 bases between. CDR1 SGHVS and CDR2 FNYEAQ come from the germline V gene. The chain's CDR3 is CASSPGHSSYEQYF. Written as DNA, the CDR3 is TGTGCCAGCAGCCCTGGGCACAGCTCCTACGAGCAGTACTTC.

V gene TRBV5-1 combines with J gene TRBJ1-1; 7 bases agree with TRBD1. Germline CDR1 and CDR2: SGHRS and YFSETQ. CDR3 length: 14 residues. V shed 4 bases, J shed 3 bases, and the junction held 6 bases outside the gene matches. CDR3 amino acids: CASSPGTADTEAFF. The CDR3 coding sequence is TGCGCCAGCAGCCCCGGGACAGCGGACACTGAAGCTTTCTTT.

V gene TRBV5-1 combines with J gene TRBJ2-7; no definite D call. With 0 bases removed from V and 6 bases from J, the gap between germline ends came to 10 bases. This CDR3 has 13 residues. CDR1 and CDR2 from the germline V gene are SGHRS and YFSETQ. The CDR3 reads CASSLALSPEQYF. CDR3 bases: TGCGCCAGCAGCTTGGCCCTCTCGCCCGAGCAGTACTTC.

DNA for the CDR3: TGTGCCAGCTCACCACGAGATAGCAATGAGCAGTTCTTC. This encodes CASSPRDSNEQFF. V gene TRBV18 combines with J gene TRBJ2-1; D unresolved. CDR3 length: 13 residues. Between the trimmed V and J ends, which lost 1 base and 6 bases, there was a span of 7 bases. CDR1 KGHSH and CDR2 LQKENI come from the germline V gene.

The V gene is TRBV20-1, the J gene TRBJ2-7, with TRBD1 matching 7 bases. The V and J ends lost 6 bases and 5 bases, in that order; junction bases with no gene match: 4. The CDR3 length is 11 residues. From germline, CDR1 is DFQATT and CDR2 SNEGSKA (reference sequence). The CDR3 sequence is CSAYGTDEQYF. The CDR3 DNA sequence: TGCAGTGCATACGGGACAGACGAGCAGTACTTC.

This clone showed up just once. V gene TRBV5-1 combines with J gene TRBJ1-4; 7 bases line up with TRBD1. The trim removed 3 bases at V and 0 bases at J, leaving 8 bases unmatched. CDR3 length: 17 amino acids. Germline-derived CDR1 and CDR2 are SGHRS and YFSETQ. The CDR3 loop is CASSWDSAEATNEKLFF. CDR3 bases: TGCGCCAGCAGCTGGGACAGTGCCGAAGCAACTAATGAAAAACTGTTTTTT.

V and J are TRBV9 and TRBJ2-1; D remains unclear. The CDR3 loop spans 16 amino acids. V lost 3 bases to trimming and J lost 6 bases, with 19 bases between them. CDR1 and CDR2 from the germline V gene are SGDLS and YYNGEE. The CDR3 DNA reads as TGTGCCAGCAGCGGAGCCGTACCGATAGGTATCAATGAGCAGTTCTTC. Translation: CASSGAVPIGINEQFF.

This chain links TRBV29-1 with TRBJ2-1; D may be TRBD1 or TRBD2 (7 bases each). Germline CDR1 reads SQVTM; CDR2 reads ANQGSEA. Trimming pared 7 bases from V and 3 bases from J, leaving 16 bases between. The CDR3 consists of 14 residues. The CDR3: CSARGGGLYNEQFF. The CDR3 DNA reads TGCAGCGCTCGGGGAGGGGGCCTCTACAATGAGCAGTTCTTC.

In DNA form, the CDR3 reads TGTGCCAGCAGTGACAGGGGAAGGAACACCGGGGAGCTGTTTTTT. Translated: CASSDRGRNTGELFF. The chain uses TRBV25-1 and TRBJ2-2, with a possible D match to TRBD1 (6 bases). The CDR3 sequence is 15 residues long. V lost 3 bases and J lost 1, with 9 bases in between. Looked up from germline, CDR1 is MGHDK and CDR2 is SYGVNS.

This chain joins TRBV6-1 and TRBJ2-7, with D possibly matching TRBD1 (6 bases). Germline V gene lookup returns CDR1 MNHNS and CDR2 SASEGT. The CDR3 sequence is 15 residues long. Trimming cost V 3 bases and J 5 bases, with 17 bases left between them. Here the CDR3 DNA reads TGTGCCAGCAGTGACTGGTTTGGACAGTTCGACGAGCAGTACTTC. It codes for CASSDWFGQFDEQYF.

This sequence joins TRBV9 and TRBJ1-1; D call uncertain. The CDR3 is 13 residues long. Germline V lookup: CDR1 SGDLS, CDR2 YYNGEE. The germline V and J ends were trimmed by 3 bases and 2 bases, with 8 bases remaining between them. The CDR3 loop reads CASSDDGNTEAFF. The CDR3 DNA is TGTGCCAGCAGCGATGACGGTAACACTGAAGCTTTCTTT.

The gene calls are TRBV5-1 and TRBJ2-1; D may be TRBD2 (8 bases). There are 15 residues in the CDR3. Trimming removed 6 bases at V and 10 bases at J, with 23 bases between. Germline V gives CDR1 SGHRS, CDR2 YFSETQ. CDR3 DNA: TGCGCCAGCACTGAGCGGGAGAGGGGGCGCAGGGAGCAGTTCTTC. This translates into CASTERERGRREQFF.

For this clone: In the same sample, other DNA sequences code for this CDR3. CDR3 sequence: CASSLGDEQYF. CDR3 DNA: TGTGCCAGCAGCTTAGGTGACGAGCAGTACTTC. V is TRBV7-9 and J is TRBJ2-7; D remains ambiguous. The CDR3 consists of 11 residues. Trimming left V 1 base short and J 5 bases short, with 3 bases between. Germline CDR1 and CDR2: SEHNR and FQNEAQ (reference sequence).